This is a list of T cell receptor beta chains from one sample in a study of shared clonotypes between healthy human individuals. Assay used: immunoSEQ multiplex PCR; TCRdb lists only in-frame clones, some missing. This table has more than 2 million clones, 95% appearing once. The material sequenced was naive CD4+ T cells sorted from blood. These receptors came from a young man in good health. The conserved cysteine and the conserved F or W are not part of the CDR3 here.

TRBJ1-6,TRBV6-1,ASSDWGRSSYNSPLH
TRBJ1-4,TRBV12-5,ASGRSGLGFLVLEKLF
TRBJ1-1,TRBV30,AWSVGSEAF
TRBJ1-5,TRBV7-2,ASSSGTGGRPQH
TRBJ1-2,TRBV7-6,ASSPDPGYGYT
TRBJ2-7,TRBV10-2,ASGQGSSYEQY
TRBJ2-1,TRBV6-4,ASSVDWASYNEQF
TRBJ2-1,TRBV30,AWSGVLGSHEQF
TRBJ2-5,TRBV12-2,ASRYRWNEETQY
TRBJ1-1,TRBV6-1,ASSGWTGRTEAF
TRBJ1-4,TRBV10-1,ANHRDRGPTGEKLF
TRBJ1-6,TRBV7-2,ASSPPPQGRGSPLH
TRBJ2-3,TRBV11-2,ASSLSEDTQY
TRBJ1-1,TRBV6-1,ASSLTGALEAF
TRBJ1-3,TRBV19,ASKGAHSGNTIY
TRBJ1-2,TRBV13,ASSLFKANAANYGYT
TRBJ2-1,TRBV25-1,ASTERSYNEQF
TRBJ1-6,TRBV11-2,ASSSGPNSPLH
TRBJ1-1,TRBV5-5,ASSPESRGGAF
TRBJ2-5,TRBV5-4,ASSLGSQETQY
TRBJ2-7,TRBV6-6,ASRDRQGPYEQY
TRBJ1-1,TRBV29-1,SVEGRRLDSEAF
TRBJ1-1,TRBV6-1,ASSEDRAEAF
TRBJ1-3,TRBV6-5,ASSYSGGAGNTIY
TRBJ1-1,TRBV29-1,SARRGNTEAF
TRBJ2-1,TRBV28,ASSPSGGLILNEQF
TRBJ1-5,TRBV6-1,ASSETDSNQPQH
TRBJ2-3,TRBV28,ASSLKIGAGAADTQY
TRBJ2-7,TRBV5-1,ASSGDSLEQY
TRBJ2-7,TRBV27,ASGGQGAYEQY
TRBJ2-1,TRBV25-1,ASSEWWDGGNEQF
TRBJ2-3,TRBV6-5,ASSYGGGGGTDTQY
TRBJ1-2,TRBV7-9,ASSLDSYGYT
TRBJ1-2,TRBV5-1,ASSFSTPQAHYGYT
TRBJ2-1,TRBV4-1,ASSPGEGRRNEQF
TRBJ2-7,TRBV6-5,ASSRGTVLSYEQY
TRBJ1-2,TRBV2,ASSGSGYGYT
TRBJ2-5,TRBV9,ASSVAPLAGSGTQY
TRBJ2-7,TRBV4-1,ASRFLRTGGFYEQY
TRBJ2-7,TRBV6-5,ASSYRAGYEQY
TRBJ1-3,TRBV5-4,ASSLGPRGAGGNTIY
TRBJ2-1,TRBV4-1,ASSQVTSFNEQF
TRBJ2-3,TRBV7-7,ASSLTPSRTDTQY
TRBJ2-7,TRBV9,ASSLRERAEQY